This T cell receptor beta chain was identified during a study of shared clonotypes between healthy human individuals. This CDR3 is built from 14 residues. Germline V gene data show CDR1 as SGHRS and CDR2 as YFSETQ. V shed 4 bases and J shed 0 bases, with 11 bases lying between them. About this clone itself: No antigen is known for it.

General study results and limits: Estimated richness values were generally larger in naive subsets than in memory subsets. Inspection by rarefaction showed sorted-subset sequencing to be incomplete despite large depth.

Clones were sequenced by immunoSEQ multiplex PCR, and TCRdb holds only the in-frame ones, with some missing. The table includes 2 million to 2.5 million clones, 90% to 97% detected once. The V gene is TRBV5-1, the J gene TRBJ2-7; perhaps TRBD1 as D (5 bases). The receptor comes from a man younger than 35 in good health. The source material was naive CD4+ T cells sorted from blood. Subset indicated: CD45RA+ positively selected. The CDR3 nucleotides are TGCGCCAGCAGCCCCTCCAGGGACTCCTACGAGCAGTACTTC. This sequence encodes CASSPSRDSYEQYF.